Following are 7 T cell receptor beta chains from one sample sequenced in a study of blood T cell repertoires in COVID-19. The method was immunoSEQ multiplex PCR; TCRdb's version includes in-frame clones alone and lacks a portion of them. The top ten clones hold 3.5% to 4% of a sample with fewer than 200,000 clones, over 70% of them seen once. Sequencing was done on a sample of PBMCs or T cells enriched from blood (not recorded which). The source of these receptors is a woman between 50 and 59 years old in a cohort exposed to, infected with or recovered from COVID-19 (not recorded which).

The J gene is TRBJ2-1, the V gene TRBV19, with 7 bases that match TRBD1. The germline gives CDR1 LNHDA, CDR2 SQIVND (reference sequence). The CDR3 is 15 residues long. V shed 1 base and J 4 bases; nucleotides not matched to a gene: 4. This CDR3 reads CASSIGGTDYNEQFF. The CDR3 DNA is TGTGCCAGTAGTATAGGAGGGACAGATTACAATGAGCAGTTCTTC.

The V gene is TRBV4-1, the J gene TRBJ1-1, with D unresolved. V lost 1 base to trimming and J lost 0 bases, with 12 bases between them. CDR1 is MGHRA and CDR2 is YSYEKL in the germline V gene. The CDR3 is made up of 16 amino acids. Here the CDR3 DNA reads TGCGCCAGCAGCCAAGTGCAAAAGAGCATGAACACTGAAGCTTTCTTT. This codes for CASSQVQKSMNTEAFF.

This CDR3 is CASNPQTDPNSNQPQHF. DNA of the CDR3: TGTGCCAGTAACCCCCAGACAGACCCTAATAGCAATCAGCCCCAGCATTTT. The gene calls are TRBV19 and TRBJ1-5; tentative D call: TRBD1 (5 bases). Deletions cut 7 bases from V and 0 bases from J, with 19 bases between. The germline V gene has CDR1 LNHDA and CDR2 SQIVND (reference sequence). The length of the CDR3 is 17 residues.

In DNA form, the CDR3 reads TGCGCCAGCAGCTTGGGGACTAGCGAACAAGAGACCCAGTACTTC. This encodes CASSLGTSEQETQYF. The V and J genes are TRBV5-1 and TRBJ2-5; TRBD2 matches 9 bases. The CDR3 is made up of 15 amino acids. In germline, CDR1 is SGHRS, CDR2 YFSETQ. V was pared by 0 bases and J by 2 bases, with 2 bases of the junction left unmatched.

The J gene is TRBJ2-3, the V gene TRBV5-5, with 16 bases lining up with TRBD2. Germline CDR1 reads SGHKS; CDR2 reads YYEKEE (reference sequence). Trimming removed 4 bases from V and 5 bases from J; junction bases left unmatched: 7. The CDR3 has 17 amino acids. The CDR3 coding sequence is TGTGCCAGCAGCCCGGGACTAGCGGGGGGGGGACGAGATACGCAGTATTTT. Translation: CASSPGLAGGGRDTQYF.

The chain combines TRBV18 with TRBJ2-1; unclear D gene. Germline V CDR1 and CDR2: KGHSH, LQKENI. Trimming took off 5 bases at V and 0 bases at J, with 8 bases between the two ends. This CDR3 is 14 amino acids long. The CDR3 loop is CASSLSLSYNEQFF. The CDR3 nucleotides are TGTGCCAGCTCATTGTCCCTCTCCTACAATGAGCAGTTCTTC.

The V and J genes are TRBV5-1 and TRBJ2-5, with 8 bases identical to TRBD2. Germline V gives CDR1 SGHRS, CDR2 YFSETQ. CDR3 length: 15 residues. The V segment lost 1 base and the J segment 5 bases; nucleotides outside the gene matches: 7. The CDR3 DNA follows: TGCGCCAGCAGCTTGTACCCGGGACTAGGTGAGACCCAGTACTTC. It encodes CASSLYPGLGETQYF.